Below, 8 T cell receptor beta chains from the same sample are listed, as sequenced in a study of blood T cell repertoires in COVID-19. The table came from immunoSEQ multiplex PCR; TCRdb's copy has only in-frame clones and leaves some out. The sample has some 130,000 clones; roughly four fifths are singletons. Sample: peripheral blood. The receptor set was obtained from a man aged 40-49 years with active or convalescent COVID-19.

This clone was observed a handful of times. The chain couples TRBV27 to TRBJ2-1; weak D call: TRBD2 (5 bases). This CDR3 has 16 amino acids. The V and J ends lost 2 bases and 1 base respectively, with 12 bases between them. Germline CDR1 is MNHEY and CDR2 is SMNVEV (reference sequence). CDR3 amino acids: CASSLEGRGSYNEQFF. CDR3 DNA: TGTGCCAGCAGTTTAGAAGGGAGAGGGTCCTACAATGAGCAGTTCTTC.

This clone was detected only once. CDR3 nucleotide sequence: TGTGCCAGCTCACCGGGACAGGGTAACACAGATACGCAGTATTTT. This encodes CASSPGQGNTDTQYF. This chain joins TRBV18 and TRBJ2-3; 9 nucleotides line up with TRBD1. The germline CDR1 and CDR2 sequences are KGHSH and LQKENI. The junction had 3 bases not matched to a gene; V was cut back by 3 bases and J by 2 bases. CDR3 size: 15 residues. Full variable domain (rest looked up from reference TRBV18 and TRBJ2-3): NAGVMQNPRHLVRRRGQEARLRCSPMKGHSHVYWYRQLPEEGLKFMVYLQKENIIDESGMPKERFSAEFPKEGPSILRIQQVVRGDSAAYFCASSPGQGNTDTQYFGPGTRLTVL.

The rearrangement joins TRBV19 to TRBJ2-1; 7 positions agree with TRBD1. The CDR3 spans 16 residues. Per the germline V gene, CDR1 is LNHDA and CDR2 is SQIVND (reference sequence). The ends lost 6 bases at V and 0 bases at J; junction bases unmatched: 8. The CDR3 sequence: CASSYNRGLSYNEQFF. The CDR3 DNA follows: TGTGCCAGTAGCTACAACAGGGGTCTCTCCTACAATGAGCAGTTCTTC. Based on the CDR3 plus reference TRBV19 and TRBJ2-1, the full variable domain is DGGITQSPKYLFRKEGQNVTLSCEQNLNHDAMYWYRQDPGQGLRLIYYSQIVNDFQKGDIAEGYSVSREKKESFPLTVTSAQKNPTAFYLCASSYNRGLSYNEQFFGPGTRLTVL.

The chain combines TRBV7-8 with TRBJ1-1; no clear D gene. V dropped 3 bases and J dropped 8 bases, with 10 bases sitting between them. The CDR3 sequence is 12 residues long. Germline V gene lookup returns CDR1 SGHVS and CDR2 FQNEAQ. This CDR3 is CASSLRGTEAFF. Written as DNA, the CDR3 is TGTGCCAGCAGCTTGCGCGGCACGGAAGCTTTCTTT.

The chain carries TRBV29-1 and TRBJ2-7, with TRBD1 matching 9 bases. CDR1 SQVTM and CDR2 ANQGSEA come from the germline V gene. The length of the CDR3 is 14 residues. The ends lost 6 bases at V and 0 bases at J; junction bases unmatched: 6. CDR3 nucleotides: TGCAGCGTCCTAGACAGGGGGAGCTCCTACGAGCAGTACTTC. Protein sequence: CSVLDRGSSYEQYF.

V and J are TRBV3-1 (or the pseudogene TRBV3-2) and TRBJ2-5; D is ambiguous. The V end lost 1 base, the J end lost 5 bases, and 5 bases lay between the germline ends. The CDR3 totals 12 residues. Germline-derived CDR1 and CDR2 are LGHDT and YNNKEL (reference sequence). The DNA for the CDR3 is TGTGCCAGCAGCCAAGGGGCCGAGACCCAGTACTTC. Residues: CASSQGAETQYF.

CDR3 region: CASRREAGNTIYF. CDR3 nucleotides: TGCGCCAGCAGGCGGGAAGCCGGAAACACCATATATTTT. The chain employs TRBV10-2 and TRBJ1-3, with D uncertain. The CDR3 covers 13 residues. Germline CDR1 and CDR2: WSHSY and SAAADI. Trimming pared 6 bases from V and 4 bases from J, leaving 10 bases between.

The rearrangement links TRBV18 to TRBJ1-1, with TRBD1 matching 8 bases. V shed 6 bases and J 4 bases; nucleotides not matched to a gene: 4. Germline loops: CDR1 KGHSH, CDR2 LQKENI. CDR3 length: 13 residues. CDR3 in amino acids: CASSRTGITEAFF. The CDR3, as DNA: TGTGCCAGCTCTCGGACAGGGATCACTGAAGCTTTCTTT.